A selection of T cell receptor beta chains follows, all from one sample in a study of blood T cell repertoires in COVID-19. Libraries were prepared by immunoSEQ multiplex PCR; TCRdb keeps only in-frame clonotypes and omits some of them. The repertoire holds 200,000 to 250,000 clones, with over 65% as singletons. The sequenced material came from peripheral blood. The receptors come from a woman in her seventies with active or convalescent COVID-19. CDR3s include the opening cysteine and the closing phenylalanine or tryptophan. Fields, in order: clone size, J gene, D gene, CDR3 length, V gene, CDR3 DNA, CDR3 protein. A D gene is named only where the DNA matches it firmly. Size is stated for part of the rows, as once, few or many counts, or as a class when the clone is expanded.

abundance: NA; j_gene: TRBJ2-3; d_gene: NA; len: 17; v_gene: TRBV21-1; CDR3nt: TGTGCCAGCAGCAAAGAAGGCGGGGGCGTTAGCACAGATACGCAGTATTTT; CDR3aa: CASSKEGGGVSTDTQYF
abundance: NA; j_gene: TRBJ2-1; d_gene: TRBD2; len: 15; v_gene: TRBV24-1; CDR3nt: TGTGCCACCAGTGCCAGCGGGGCCTACAAAAATGAGCAGTTCTTC; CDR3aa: CATSASGAYKNEQFF
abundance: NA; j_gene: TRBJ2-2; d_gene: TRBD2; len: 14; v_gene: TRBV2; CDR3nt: TGTGCCAGCAGGGAGCGGGAGACAACCGGGGAGCTGTTTTTT; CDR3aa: CASRERETTGELFF
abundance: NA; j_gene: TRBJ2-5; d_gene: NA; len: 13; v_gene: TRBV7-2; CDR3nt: TGTGCCAGCAGCCCTGGACAAGCGGAGACCCAGTACTTC; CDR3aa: CASSPGQAETQYF
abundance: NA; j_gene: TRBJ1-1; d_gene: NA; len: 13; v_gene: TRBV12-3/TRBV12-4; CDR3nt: TGTGCCAGCTTCCTTGGGGGGGGACACGAAGCTTTCTTT; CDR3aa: CASFLGGGHEAFF
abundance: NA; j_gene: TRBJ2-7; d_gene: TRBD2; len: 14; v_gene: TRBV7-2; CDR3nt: TGTGCCAGCAGCTTACAGCGGGGCTCCTACGAGCAGTACTTC; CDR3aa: CASSLQRGSYEQYF
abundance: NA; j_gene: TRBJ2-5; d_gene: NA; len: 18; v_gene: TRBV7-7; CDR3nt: TGTGCTAGCAGCTTGAGCATGGGCGCGGCGGGGATACAAGAGACCCAGTACTTC; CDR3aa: CASSLSMGAAGIQETQYF
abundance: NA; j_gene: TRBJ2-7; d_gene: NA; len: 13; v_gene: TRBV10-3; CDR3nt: TGTGCCATCAGTGAGGACTCCAACTACGAGCAGTACTTC; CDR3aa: CAISEDSNYEQYF
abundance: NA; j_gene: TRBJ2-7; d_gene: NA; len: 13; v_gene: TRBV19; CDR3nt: TGTGCCAGTAGTTCCGGGGTCTTTACCGAGCAGTACTTC; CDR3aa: CASSSGVFTEQYF
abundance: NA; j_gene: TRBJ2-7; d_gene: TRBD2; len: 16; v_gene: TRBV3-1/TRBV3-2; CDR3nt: TGTGCCAGCAGCCAAGAAGGCGGGGGGTGGGTGAGAGAGCAGTACTTC; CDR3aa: CASSQEGGGWVREQYF
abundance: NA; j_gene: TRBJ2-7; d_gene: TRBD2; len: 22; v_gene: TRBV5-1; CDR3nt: TGCGCCAGCAGCTTGGTTCGGGTGGTGGTAGTAGCGGGGGGGCCTAGCTCCTACGAGCAGTACTTC; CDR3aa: CASSLVRVVVVAGGPSSYEQYF
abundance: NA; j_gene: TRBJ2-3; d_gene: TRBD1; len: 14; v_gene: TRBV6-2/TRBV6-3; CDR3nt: TGTGCCAGCAGTTACACAGACAGGGGAGGTACGCAGTATTTT; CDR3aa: CASSYTDRGGTQYF
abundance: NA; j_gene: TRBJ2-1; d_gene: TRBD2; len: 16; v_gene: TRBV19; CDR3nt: TGTGCCACCAACGGACTAGCGGGAGGGTTCTACAATGAGCAGTTCTTC; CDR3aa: CATNGLAGGFYNEQFF
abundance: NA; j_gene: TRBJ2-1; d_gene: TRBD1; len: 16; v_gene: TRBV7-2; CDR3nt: TGTGCCAGCAGCTTAGCGGGACAGGGGGTCTACAATGAGCAGTTCTTC; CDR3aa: CASSLAGQGVYNEQFF
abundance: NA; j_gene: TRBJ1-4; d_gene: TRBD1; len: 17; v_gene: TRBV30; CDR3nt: TGTGCCTGGAGTCCTGCGTACCGACAGGGGTCGGGAGAAAAACTGTTTTTT; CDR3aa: CAWSPAYRQGSGEKLFF
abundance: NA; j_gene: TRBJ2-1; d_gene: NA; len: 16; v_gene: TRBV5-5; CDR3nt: TGTGCCAGCAGCTTGGCCCCGCGGAGTTTGACCAATGAGCAGTTCTTC; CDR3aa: CASSLAPRSLTNEQFF
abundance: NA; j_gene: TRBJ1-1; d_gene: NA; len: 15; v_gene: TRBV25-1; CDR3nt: TGTGCCAGCAGTGAACGGGACAACAAGAACACTGAAGCTTTCTTT; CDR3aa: CASSERDNKNTEAFF
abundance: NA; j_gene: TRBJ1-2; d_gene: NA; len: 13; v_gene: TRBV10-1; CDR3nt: TGCGCCAGCAGTCGGACAACCAGGAATGGCTACACCTTC; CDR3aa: CASSRTTRNGYTF
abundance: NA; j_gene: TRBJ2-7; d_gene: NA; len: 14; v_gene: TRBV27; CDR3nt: TGTGCCAGCAGTTTAAACAGGGGGGGCTACGAGCAGTACTTC; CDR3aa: CASSLNRGGYEQYF
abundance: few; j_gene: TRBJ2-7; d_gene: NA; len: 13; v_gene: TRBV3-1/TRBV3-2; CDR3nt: TGTGCCAGCAGCCAAGATCACGGTTACGAGCAGTACTTC; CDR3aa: CASSQDHGYEQYF
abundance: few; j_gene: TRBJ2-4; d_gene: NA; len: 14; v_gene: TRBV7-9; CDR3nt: TGTGCCAGCAGCACTACTAGCCTGGGGGACATTCAGTACTTC; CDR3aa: CASSTTSLGDIQYF
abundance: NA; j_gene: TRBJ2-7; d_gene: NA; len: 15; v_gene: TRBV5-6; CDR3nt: TGTGCCAGCAGCTTGGTTCGGACGGGATCCTACGAGCAGTACTTC; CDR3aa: CASSLVRTGSYEQYF
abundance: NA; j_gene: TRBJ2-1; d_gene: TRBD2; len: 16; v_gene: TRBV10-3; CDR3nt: TGTGCCATCAGTGAGTCGGCTAGCGGGAGGGAGAGTGAGCAGTTCTTC; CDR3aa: CAISESASGRESEQFF
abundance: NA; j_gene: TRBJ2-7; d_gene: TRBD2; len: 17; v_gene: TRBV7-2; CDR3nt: TGTGCCAGCAGCATTCAAAGCGGGGGGATTTCTTCCTACGAGCAGTACTTC; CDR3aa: CASSIQSGGISSYEQYF